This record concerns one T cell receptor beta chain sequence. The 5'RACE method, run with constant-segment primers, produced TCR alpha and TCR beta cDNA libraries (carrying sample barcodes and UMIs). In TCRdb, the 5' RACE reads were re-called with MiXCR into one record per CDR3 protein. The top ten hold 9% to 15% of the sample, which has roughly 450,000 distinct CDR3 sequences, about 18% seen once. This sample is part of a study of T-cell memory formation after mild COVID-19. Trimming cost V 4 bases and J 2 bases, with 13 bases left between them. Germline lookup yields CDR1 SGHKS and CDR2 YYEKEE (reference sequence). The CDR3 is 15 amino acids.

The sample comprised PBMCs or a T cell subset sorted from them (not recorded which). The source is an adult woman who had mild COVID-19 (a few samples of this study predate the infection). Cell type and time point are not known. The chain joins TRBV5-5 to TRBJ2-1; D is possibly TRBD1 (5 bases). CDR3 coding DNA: TGTGCCAGCAGCGAACAGGCACCCACCTACAATGAGCAGTTCTTC. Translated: CASSEQAPTYNEQFF.